This entry describes one T cell receptor (beta chain). Its antigen is unknown. The sample is drawn from a study of early stage breast cancer tumors. Study at large: Of around 16 invasive breast tumors, about a dozen were hormone receptor-positive, HER2-negative.

The study's findings and limits: Bulk DNA sequencing of unsorted cells missed chain pairing and markers. In 14 of 16 patients, blood comparison separated tumor from normal breast. Tumors had 2 to 3-fold higher T cell density and higher clonality than adjacent normal breast tissue.

Some clones are missing from TCRdb's copy, which holds only in-frame ones; the method was immunoSEQ multiplex PCR. The table records fewer than 70,000 clones, approximately 80% of them present only once. The receptor was isolated from a person in their forties with breast cancer. Sequencing used blood.

The CDR3 nucleotides read TGTGCCACCGGGACTAGCGACAACTACGAGCAGTACTTC. It translates to CATGTSDNYEQYF. The chain recombines TRBV2 with TRBJ2-7; 10 nucleotides line up with TRBD2. J lost 3 bases, V lost 10 bases, and 6 bases had no gene match. CDR3 length: 13 amino acids. Germline loops: CDR1 SNHLY, CDR2 FYNNEI.